What follows are 19 T cell receptor beta chains derived from one specimen sequenced in a study of glioma-infiltrating T cells. The iRepertoire nested amplicon-rescue multiplex PCR amplified TCR alpha and beta CDR3s from RNA. TCRdb recomputed calls from the multiplex PCR reads with MiXCR, one row per CDR3 protein. Of roughly 120,000 distinct CDR3 sequences listed, 23% are singletons. Material: glioma tissue, nonneoplastic brain tissue, or PBMCs (not recorded which). The receptors shown here come from a human donor with low-grade glioma or glioblastoma, undergoing nonglioma brain surgery, or in good health (not recorded which).

This clonotype occurred a few times. The genes are TRBV7-2 and TRBJ2-2; D gene unclear. There are 14 residues in the CDR3. Per the germline V gene, CDR1 is SGHTA and CDR2 is FQGNSA. Trimming cost V 1 base and J 2 bases, with 5 bases left between them. In nucleotides, the CDR3 is TGTGCCAGCAGCTTAGTAAGAAACACCGGGGAGCTGTTTTTT. The encoded protein is CASSLVRNTGELFF.

The chain links TRBV18 to TRBJ2-2; TRBD2 agrees at 7 bases. Germline loops: CDR1 KGHSH, CDR2 LQKENI. The length of the CDR3 is 14 residues. The junction had 6 bases not matched to a gene; V was cut back by 6 bases and J by 5 bases. Written as DNA, the CDR3 is TGTGCCAGCTCCCGGGAGGATCGAACCGGGGAGCTGTTTTTT. Its translation: CASSREDRTGELFF.

The gene calls are TRBV6-5 and TRBJ2-7, with 8 positions matching TRBD1. The germline V gene encodes CDR1 MNHEY and CDR2 SVGAGI. The CDR3 sequence is 16 residues long. The V gene end was trimmed by 8 bases and the J gene end by 2 bases; junction bases not matched to a gene: 14. CDR3 protein: CASGPPPVQGAYEQYF. In DNA form, the CDR3 reads TGTGCCAGCGGTCCACCCCCGGTACAGGGGGCCTACGAGCAGTACTTC.

Concerning this clonotype: A much larger clone lies one base from this, so it may be a read error. The J gene is TRBJ2-7, the V gene TRBV28, with 10 bases that match TRBD2. The length of the CDR3 is 14 residues. Germline CDR1 reads MDHEN; CDR2 reads SYDVKM. CDR3 protein: CASSLTSGPYEKYF. The DNA of the CDR3 is TGTGCCAGCAGTTTGACTAGCGGGCCCTACGAGAAGTACTTC.

This clonotype was counted between two and nine times. The chain carries TRBV3-1 and TRBJ1-2, with 9 positions matching TRBD1. This CDR3 contains 15 residues. Per the germline V gene, CDR1 is LGHDT and CDR2 is YNNKEL (reference sequence). Trimming cost V 3 bases and J 1 base; bases outside gene matches: 3. CDR3 loop: CASSHTTGGNYGYTF. Written as DNA, the CDR3 is TGTGCCAGCAGCCATACGACAGGGGGTAACTATGGCTACACCTTC.

This clonotype showed up many times. The V and J genes are TRBV7-2 and TRBJ1-5; weak D call: TRBD1 (6 bases). This CDR3 comprises 13 residues. The V end lost 6 bases, the J end lost 6 bases, and 12 bases lay between the germline ends. Germline V gene lookup returns CDR1 SGHTA and CDR2 FQGNSA. The CDR3 coding sequence is TGTGCCAGCAGTTTGGACAGAATTCAGCCCCAGCATTTT. This gives the protein CASSLDRIQPQHF.

This clonotype was counted ten times or more. The V gene is TRBV15, the J gene TRBJ2-2; 8 bases agree with TRBD1. V lost 4 bases, J lost 7 bases, and 8 bases stayed unmatched. CDR3 length: 15 amino acids. Germline CDR1 reads LNHNV; CDR2 reads YYDKDF (reference sequence). The CDR3 loop reads CATSKGQAGDGELFF. The CDR3 DNA sequence: TGTGCCACCAGCAAGGGACAGGCCGGGGACGGGGAGCTGTTTTTT.

This clonotype came up many times. The V and J genes are TRBV25-1 and TRBJ2-2; D uncertain. From germline, CDR1 is MGHDK and CDR2 SYGVNS. The CDR3 totals 11 residues. V was cut by 4 bases and J by 7 bases, with 4 bases left in between. This CDR3 is CASSAFGELFF. In DNA, the CDR3 is TGTGCCAGCAGTGCCTTCGGGGAGCTGTTTTTT. The whole variable domain, remainder taken from reference TRBV25-1 and TRBJ2-2, is EADIYQTPRYLVIGTGKKITLECSQTMGHDKMYWYQQDPGMELHLIHYSYGVNSTEKGDLSSESTVSRIRTEHFPLTLESARPSHTSQYLCASSAFGELFFGEGSRLTVL.

For this clonotype: One junction end disagrees with the germline gene, perhaps due to a read error. This chain's CDR3 is CASSTSSEIQYF. The CDR3 DNA is TGTGCCAGCAGTACCAGTTCAGAGATCCAGTACTTC. The V gene is TRBV28, the J gene TRBJ2-5; no definite D call. Germline V gene sequence: CDR1 MDHEN, CDR2 SYDVKM. The CDR3 covers 12 residues.

The gene calls are TRBV5-1 and TRBJ1-1; 7 nucleotides match TRBD1. In germline, CDR1 is SGHRS, CDR2 YFSETQ. The CDR3 spans 14 residues. The V gene end was trimmed by 1 base and the J gene end by 5 bases; junction bases not matched to a gene: 5. CDR3 amino acids: CASSLRGRETEAFF. Here the CDR3 DNA reads TGCGCCAGCAGCTTGAGGGGGCGGGAGACTGAAGCTTTCTTT. Drawing the rest from reference TRBV5-1 and TRBJ1-1, the complete variable domain is KAGVTQTPRYLIKTRGQQVTLSCSPISGHRSVSWYQQTPGQGLQFLFEYFSETQRNKGNFPGRFSGRQFSNSRSEMNVSTLELGDSALYLCASSLRGRETEAFFGQGTRLTVV.

This clonotype appeared many times. The chain links TRBV7-2 to TRBJ1-6; weak D call: TRBD1 (6 bases). The CDR3 extends over 15 amino acids. The V gene's germline CDR1 is SGHTA and CDR2 FQGNSA. Deletions cut 1 base from V and 8 bases from J, with 12 bases between. The CDR3 DNA follows: TGTGCCAGCAGCTTAGTCGCAGGGGCCGATTCACCCCTCCACTTT. Protein: CASSLVAGADSPLHF.

This clonotype was seen many times. This chain connects TRBV7-2 to TRBJ2-7, with a weak D call TRBD1 (6 bases). The V and J ends lost 1 base and 4 bases respectively, with 14 bases between them. Germline assignment: CDR1 SGHTA and CDR2 FQGNSA. The CDR3 length is 15 residues. For the CDR3, the DNA is TGTGCCAGCAGCTTAGTACAGGGAACTATATACGAGCAGTACTTC. Its translation is CASSLVQGTIYEQYF.

This clonotype was recorded a few times. A read error is possible here, since a much larger clone lies one base away. This chain uses TRBV7-2 with TRBJ2-3, with D perhaps TRBD2 (5 bases). Germline values: CDR1 SGHTA, CDR2 FQGNSA. The CDR3 runs to 14 residues. Trimming took off 8 bases at V and 5 bases at J, with 17 bases between the two ends. The CDR3 nucleotides read TGTGCCAGCCGCCTGAATGGACGGGGAGATACGCAGTATTTT. This codes for CASRLNGRGDTQYF.

In this sample, this clonotype turned up a few times. The V call is TRBV2, the J call TRBJ2-1, with 8 bases identical to TRBD2. The germline gives CDR1 SNHLY, CDR2 FYNNEI. V lost 4 bases to trimming and J lost 8 bases; unmatched junction nucleotides: 13. The CDR3 has 16 amino acids. CDR3 sequence reads: CASSGGAGTRSDEQFF. The CDR3 nucleotides read TGTGCCAGCAGTGGGGGGGCCGGGACTAGAAGCGATGAGCAGTTCTTC.

There are many counts of this clonotype. The chain employs TRBV19 and TRBJ2-1, with no clear D. Trimming removed 6 bases at V and 5 bases at J, with 11 bases between. CDR3 length equals 13 residues. CDR1 is LNHDA, CDR2 SQIVND, per germline (reference sequence). CDR3 residues: CASRPTIHNEQFF. The CDR3, as DNA: TGTGCCAGTAGACCCACCATCCACAATGAGCAGTTCTTC.

This clonotype came up many times. V usage is TRBV7-3 and J usage is TRBJ2-7, with 12 bases matching TRBD1. Trimming removed 4 bases from V and 6 bases from J; junction bases left unmatched: 4. The CDR3 spans 14 residues. The germline CDR1 and CDR2 sequences are SGHTA and FQGTGA. In DNA form, the CDR3 reads TGTGCCAGCAGCTCGGGACAGGGGGCGGCCGAGCAGTACTTC. Translating it yields CASSSGQGAAEQYF. The whole variable domain, filled in from reference TRBV7-3 and TRBJ2-7, reads GAGVSQTPSNKVTEKGKYVELRCDPISGHTALYWYRQSLGQGPEFLIYFQGTGAADDSGLPNDRFFAVRPEGSVSTLKIQRTERGDSAVYLCASSSGQGAAEQYFGPGTRLTVT.

Many counts were recorded for this clonotype. The CDR3 region is CASSGYSTDTQYF. CDR3 nucleotides: TGTGCCAGCAGTGGGTACAGCACAGATACGCAGTATTTT. The chain carries TRBV2 and TRBJ2-3; the D is unclear. The germline V and J ends were trimmed by 4 bases and 0 bases, with 5 bases remaining between them. From germline, CDR1 is SNHLY and CDR2 FYNNEI. The CDR3 contains 13 residues.

There are many counts of this clonotype. The chain couples TRBV12-3 or TRBV12-4 to TRBJ2-1; 13 nucleotides agree with TRBD2. V was clipped by 4 bases and J by 6 bases; unmatched bases: 3. This CDR3 is 15 amino acids long. In nucleotides, the CDR3 is TGTGCCAGCAGTTGGGGGACTAGCGGGACCAATGAGCAGTTCTTC. It specifies CASSWGTSGTNEQFF.

V gene TRBV4-1 combines with J gene TRBJ1-5, with TRBD1 matching 8 bases. Losses at the gene ends were 1 base for V and 7 bases for J; bases not matched to a gene: 6. Germline assignment: CDR1 MGHRA and CDR2 YSYEKL. The CDR3 consists of 15 residues. CDR3 sequence reads: CASSQGTQGDQPQHF. The CDR3 region has the DNA TGCGCCAGCAGCCAAGGTACACAGGGGGACCAGCCCCAGCATTTT.